This T cell receptor beta chain was sequenced in a study of early T cells in non-severe SARS-CoV-2 infection. Study as a whole: The chains were unpaired, and the sequenced material was bulk RNA from unsorted whole blood.

This clonotype came up many times. Its antigen is undetermined. Study-level findings and limits: Anti-spike CD8 responses were favored by VDJdb matching, which missed private and CD4 specificities.

Germline V gene lookup returns CDR1 SGHVS and CDR2 FNYEAQ. This CDR3 spans 15 amino acids. V was clipped by 6 bases and J by 5 bases; unmatched bases: 6. Individually, cDNA molecules had unique molecular identifiers attached to them. MiXCR was run by TCRdb on the 5' RACE reads, yielding one entry per CDR3 protein. The sample consists of 100,000 to 130,000 distinct CDR3 sequences, about an eighth of them appearing once. This chain joins TRBV7-6 and TRBJ2-2, with 10 bases aligning to TRBD1. This receptor was identified in an adult who was a healthcare worker with PCR-confirmed SARS-CoV-2 infection or an uninfected control (not recorded which). The material sequenced was whole blood. The CDR3, as DNA: TGTGCCAGCAGTTTCGGGACAGGGGAAACCGGGGAGCTGTTTTTT. Encoded protein: CASSFGTGETGELFF.